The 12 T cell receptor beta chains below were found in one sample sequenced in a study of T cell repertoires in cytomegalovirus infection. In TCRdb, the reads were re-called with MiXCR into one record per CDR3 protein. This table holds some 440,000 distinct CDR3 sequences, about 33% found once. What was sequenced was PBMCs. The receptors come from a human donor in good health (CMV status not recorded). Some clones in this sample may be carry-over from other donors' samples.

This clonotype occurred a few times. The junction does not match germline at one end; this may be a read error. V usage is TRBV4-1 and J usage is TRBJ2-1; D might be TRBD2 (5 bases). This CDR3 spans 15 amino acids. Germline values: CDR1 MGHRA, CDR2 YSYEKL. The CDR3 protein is CASSQEGNPEGEQFF. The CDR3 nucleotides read TGTGCCAGCAGCCAAGAGGGAAACCCAGAAGGTGAGCAGTTCTTC.

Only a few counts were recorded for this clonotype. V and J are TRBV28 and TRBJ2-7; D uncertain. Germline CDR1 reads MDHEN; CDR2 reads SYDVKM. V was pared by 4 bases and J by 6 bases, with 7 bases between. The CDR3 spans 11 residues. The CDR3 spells CASSYRLEQYF. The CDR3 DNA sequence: TGTGCCAGCAGTTACCGACTCGAGCAGTACTTC. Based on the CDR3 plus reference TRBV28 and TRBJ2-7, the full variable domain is DVKVTQSSRYLVKRTGEKVFLECVQDMDHENMFWYRQDPGLGLRLIYFSYDVKMKEKGDIPEGYSVSREKKERFSLILESASTNQTSMYLCASSYRLEQYFGPGTRLTVT.

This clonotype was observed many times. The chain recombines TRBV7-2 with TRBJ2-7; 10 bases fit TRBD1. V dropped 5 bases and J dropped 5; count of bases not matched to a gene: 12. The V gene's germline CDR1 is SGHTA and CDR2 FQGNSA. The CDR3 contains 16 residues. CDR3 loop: CASSPSPGQGSHEQYF. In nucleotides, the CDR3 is TGTGCCAGCAGCCCCTCTCCGGGACAGGGGTCCCACGAGCAGTACTTC.

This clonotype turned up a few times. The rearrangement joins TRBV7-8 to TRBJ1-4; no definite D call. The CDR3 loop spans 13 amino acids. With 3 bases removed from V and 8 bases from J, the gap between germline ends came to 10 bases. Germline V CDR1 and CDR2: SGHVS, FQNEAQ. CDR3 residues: CASSFGGWEKLFF. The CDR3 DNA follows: TGTGCCAGCAGCTTTGGCGGGTGGGAAAAACTGTTTTTT.

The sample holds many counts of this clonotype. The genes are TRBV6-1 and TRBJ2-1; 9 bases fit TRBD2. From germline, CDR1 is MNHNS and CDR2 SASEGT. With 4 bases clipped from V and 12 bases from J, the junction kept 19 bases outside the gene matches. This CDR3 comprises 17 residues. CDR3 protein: CASSVPRLIAGARRQFF. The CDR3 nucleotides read TGTGCCAGCAGTGTCCCCCGGTTAATAGCGGGGGCCAGGCGGCAGTTCTTC.

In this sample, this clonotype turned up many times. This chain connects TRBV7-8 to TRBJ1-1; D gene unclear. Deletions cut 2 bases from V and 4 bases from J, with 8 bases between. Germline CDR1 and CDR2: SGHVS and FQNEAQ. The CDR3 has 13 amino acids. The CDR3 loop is CASSLKGGTEAFF. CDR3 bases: TGTGCCAGCAGCTTAAAGGGCGGCACTGAAGCTTTCTTT.

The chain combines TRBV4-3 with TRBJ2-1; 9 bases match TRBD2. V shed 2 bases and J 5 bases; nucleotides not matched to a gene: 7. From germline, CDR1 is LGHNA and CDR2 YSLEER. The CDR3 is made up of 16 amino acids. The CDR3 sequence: CASSQQSGGRNNEQFF. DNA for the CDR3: TGCGCCAGCAGCCAACAGAGCGGGGGGAGAAACAATGAGCAGTTCTTC.

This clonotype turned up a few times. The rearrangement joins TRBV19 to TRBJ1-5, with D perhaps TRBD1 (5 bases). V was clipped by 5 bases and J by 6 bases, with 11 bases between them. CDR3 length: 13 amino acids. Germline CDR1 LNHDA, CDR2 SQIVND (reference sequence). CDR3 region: CASSPQGSQPQHF. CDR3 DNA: TGTGCCAGTAGTCCCCAGGGTTCTCAGCCCCAGCATTTT.

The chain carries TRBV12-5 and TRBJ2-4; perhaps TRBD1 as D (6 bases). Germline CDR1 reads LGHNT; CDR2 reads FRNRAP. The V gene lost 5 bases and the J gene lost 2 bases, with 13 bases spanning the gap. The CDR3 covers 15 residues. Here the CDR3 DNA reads TGTGCTAGTGGTAACCCGACAGGAACCAAAAACATTCAGTACTTC. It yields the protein CASGNPTGTKNIQYF.

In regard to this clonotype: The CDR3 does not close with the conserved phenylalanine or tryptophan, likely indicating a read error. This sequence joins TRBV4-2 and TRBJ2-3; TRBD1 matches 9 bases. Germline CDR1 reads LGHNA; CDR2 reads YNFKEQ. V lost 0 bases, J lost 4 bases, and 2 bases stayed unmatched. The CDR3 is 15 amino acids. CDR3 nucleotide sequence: TGTGCCAGCAGCCAAGAAGGGACAGGGTCAGATACGCAGTATTTG. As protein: CASSQEGTGSDTQYL.

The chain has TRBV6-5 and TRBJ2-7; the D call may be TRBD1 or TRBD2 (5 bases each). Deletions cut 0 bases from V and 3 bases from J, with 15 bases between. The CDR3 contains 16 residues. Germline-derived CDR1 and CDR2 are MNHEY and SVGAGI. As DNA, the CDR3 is TGTGCCAGCAGTTACTCCAGTGGTAGGGGACGCTACGAGCAGTACTTC. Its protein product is CASSYSSGRGRYEQYF.

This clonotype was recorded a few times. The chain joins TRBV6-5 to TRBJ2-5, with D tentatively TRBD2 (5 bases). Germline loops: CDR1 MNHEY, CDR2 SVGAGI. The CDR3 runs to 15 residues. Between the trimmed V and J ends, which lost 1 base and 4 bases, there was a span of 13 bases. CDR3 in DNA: TGTGCCAGCAGTTACTTGGTCGGGGTTGGAGAGACCCAGTACTTC. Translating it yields CASSYLVGVGETQYF.